This TCR beta chain was retrieved from a study of shared clonotypes between healthy human individuals. Some clones are missing from TCRdb's copy, which holds only in-frame ones; the method was immunoSEQ multiplex PCR. The table shows 100,000 to 120,000 clones, with around two thirds occurring only once. As to this clone: What it recognizes is unknown.

Findings of the study overall: Naive CD4 clonotypes were shared across a handful of donors at approximately 5.3%.

The CDR3 is 15 amino acids. Trimming cost V 6 bases and J 8 bases, with 17 bases left between them. Germline V gene lookup returns CDR1 MGHRA and CDR2 YSYEKL. The source of this sequence is a woman in her twenties or thirties in good health. The chain recombines TRBV4-1 with TRBJ1-6; perhaps TRBD1 as D (6 bases). The specimen was memory CD8+ T cells sorted from blood. Subset noted: CD45RO+ cells pooled with CCR7-negative TemRA cells. This chain's CDR3 is CASSPIGGRDSPLHF. The CDR3 DNA reads TGCGCCAGCAGTCCTATAGGGGGTAGGGATTCACCCCTCCACTTT.